The following is a T cell receptor (beta chain) sequence with its context. Germline CDR1 and CDR2: SGHAT and FQNNGV. The CDR3 sequence is 17 residues long. V lost 5 bases and J lost 4; bases outside the gene matches: 13. Sequenced by immunoSEQ multiplex PCR; TCRdb stores in-frame clones only, minus some. The table lists 60,000 to 65,000 clones, roughly 92% of them singletons. This sample was taken from a study of T cell changes during pregnancy in multiple sclerosis. This sequence originates from a female donor with multiple sclerosis, enrolled in a pregnancy study. This material consisted of peripheral blood, taken in the second trimester of pregnancy. This chain joins TRBV11-2 and TRBJ2-7, with 11 bases identical to TRBD2. CDR3 sequence reads: CASSVFVVAGGPYEQYF. DNA of the CDR3: TGTGCCAGCAGCGTATTCGTGGTAGCGGGAGGGCCTTACGAGCAGTACTTC.